This TCR beta chain was found in a study of response to subunit inactivated influenza vaccine. The germline CDR1 and CDR2 sequences are KGHSH and LQKENI. This CDR3 spans 12 amino acids. V was shortened by 2 bases and J by 11 bases, with 10 bases between the two germline ends. MiXCR was run by TCRdb on the RT-PCR reads, yielding one entry per CDR3 protein. Among roughly 620,000 distinct CDR3 sequences listed, about 10% were seen once. The sample also formed part of further work on T cells expressing NK-cell markers. That work contributes: TCR beta libraries carry UMIs added by 5'RACE template switching. Sequencing of TCR beta repertoires drew on sorted CD3+CD56+NKG2C+, CD3+CD56+NKG2C- and CD3+CD56-NKG2C+ T cells. Serological testing identified seven of the eight sequenced donors as HCMV-seropositive and one as seronegative. The authors applied an anti-gamma-delta TCR antibody in several experiments, and it restricted sorting to alpha-beta TCR T cells. Roughly 1.0-7.0% of CD8+ T cells in several donors belonged to dominant NKG2C+ clonotypes.

The source was PBMCs from blood, collected on the day of vaccination. The sequence derives from a man aged 45-60 years who received an inactivated influenza vaccine. The chain links TRBV18 to TRBJ2-1, with D unclear. CDR3 DNA sequence: TGTGCCAGCTCACCAAATCCACAGAAGCAGTTCTTC. Translating gives CASSPNPQKQFF.